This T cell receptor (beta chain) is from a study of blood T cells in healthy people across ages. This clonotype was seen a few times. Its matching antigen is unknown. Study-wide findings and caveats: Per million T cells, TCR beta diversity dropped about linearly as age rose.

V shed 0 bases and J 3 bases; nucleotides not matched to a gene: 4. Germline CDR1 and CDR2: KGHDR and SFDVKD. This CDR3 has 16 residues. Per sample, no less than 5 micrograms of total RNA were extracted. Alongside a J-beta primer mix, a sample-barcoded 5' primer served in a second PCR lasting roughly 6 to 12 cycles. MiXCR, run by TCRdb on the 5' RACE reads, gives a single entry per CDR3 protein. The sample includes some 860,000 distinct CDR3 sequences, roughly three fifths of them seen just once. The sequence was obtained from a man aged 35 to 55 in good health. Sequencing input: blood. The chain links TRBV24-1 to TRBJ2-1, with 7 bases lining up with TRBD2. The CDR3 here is CATSDLQLADYNEQFF. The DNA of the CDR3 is TGTGCCACCAGTGATTTGCAGCTAGCGGACTACAATGAGCAGTTCTTC.